Shown below are 20 T cell receptor beta chains from a single sample sequenced in a study of early T cells in non-severe SARS-CoV-2 infection. TCRdb re-analysed the 5' RACE reads in MiXCR, keeping a single row per CDR3 protein. The sample records 40,000 or so distinct CDR3 sequences, about 9.9% being singletons. Sequenced material: whole blood. The receptors were gathered from an adult who was a healthcare worker with PCR-confirmed SARS-CoV-2 infection or an uninfected control (not recorded which).

This clonotype was detected many times. The chain combines TRBV20-1 with TRBJ2-1; D unclear. Deletions cut 3 bases from V and 0 bases from J, with 6 bases between. This CDR3 comprises 13 residues. CDR1 and CDR2 (germline): DFQATT, SNEGSKA (reference sequence). CDR3: CSASRSSYNEQFF. The CDR3 DNA reads TGCAGTGCTAGTCGGAGCTCCTACAATGAGCAGTTCTTC.

The chain uses TRBV29-1 and TRBJ2-7; TRBD2 matches at 8 bases. Germline V gives CDR1 SQVTM, CDR2 ANQGSEA. V trimming: 8 bases; J trimming: 5 bases; junction bases outside the gene matches: 11. The CDR3 runs to 13 residues. The CDR3 here is CSTRGSGMDEQYF. The CDR3 DNA sequence: TGCAGCACCCGGGGTAGCGGGATGGACGAGCAGTACTTC.

The sample holds a few counts of this clonotype. J is TRBJ1-1 and V is TRBV10-3, with TRBD1 matching 7 bases. V gave up 3 bases and J gave up 7 bases; unmatched junction bases: 2. The V gene's germline CDR1 is ENHRY and CDR2 SYGVKD. There are 12 residues in the CDR3. The CDR3 DNA reads as TGTGCCATCAGTGATACAGGGGATGAAGCTTTCTTT. This translates into CAISDTGDEAFF.

The chain has TRBV12-3 or TRBV12-4 and TRBJ1-1; TRBD1 aligns across 10 bases. Trimming cost V 7 bases and J 3 bases; bases outside gene matches: 5. The CDR3 runs to 14 residues. CDR3 amino acids: CASIPGQGYTEAFF. In nucleotides, the CDR3 is TGTGCCAGCATCCCGGGACAGGGGTACACTGAAGCTTTCTTT.

This clonotype has more than one count but fewer than ten. The V and J genes are TRBV6-1 and TRBJ2-6; D gene uncertain. The germline V gene encodes CDR1 MNHNS and CDR2 SASEGT. The germline V and J ends were trimmed by 3 bases and 0 bases, with 6 bases remaining between them. The length of the CDR3 is 15 residues. CDR3 loop: CASSDGYSGANVLTF. The CDR3, as DNA: TGTGCCAGCAGTGATGGATACTCTGGGGCCAACGTCCTGACTTTC.

This clonotype was seen ten or more times. The V gene is TRBV10-3, the J gene TRBJ2-7, with D tentatively TRBD1 (6 bases). This CDR3 comprises 14 residues. Germline lookup yields CDR1 ENHRY and CDR2 SYGVKD. V lost 5 bases and J lost 1, with 12 bases in between. CDR3 in amino acids: CAISSGTQSYEQYF. The CDR3 nucleotides are TGTGCCATCAGTTCCGGGACACAATCCTACGAGCAGTACTTC.

The chain combines TRBV12-3 or TRBV12-4 with TRBJ2-1; D is uncertain. The CDR3 is 15 amino acids. V was trimmed by 5 bases and J by 1 base, leaving 12 bases between them. CDR3 DNA sequence: TGTGCCAGCAGTCCCAGCTCTGTATCCTACAATGAGCAGTTCTTC. The encoded protein is CASSPSSVSYNEQFF.

In its sample, this clonotype was seen many times. The chain uses TRBV11-3 and TRBJ2-1; D is unclear. V lost 1 base, J lost 8 bases, and 6 bases lay in between. The CDR3 sequence is 12 residues long. CDR1 is SGHNT and CDR2 is YENEEA in the germline V gene. In nucleotides, the CDR3 is TGTGCCAGCAGCTTAGGCTCCGATGAGCAGTTCTTC. Translated: CASSLGSDEQFF.

This clonotype has ten or more counts. This chain links TRBV7-8 with TRBJ1-1; no reliable D call. Germline V CDR1 and CDR2: SGHVS, FQNEAQ. The CDR3 runs 15 residues. The V and J ends lost 5 bases and 0 bases respectively, with 13 bases between them. CDR3 sequence (DNA): TGTGCCAGCAGCGTCGTGACAAGCGTGAACACTGAAGCTTTCTTT. The encoded protein is CASSVVTSVNTEAFF.

The rearrangement uses TRBV29-1 and TRBJ2-1, with TRBD2 matching 9 bases. V shed 5 bases and J 7 bases; nucleotides not matched to a gene: 12. The CDR3 length is 15 residues. Germline V CDR1 and CDR2: SQVTM, ANQGSEA. The CDR3 loop is CSVPQSGRLGNEQFF. The CDR3 bases are TGCAGCGTTCCGCAAAGCGGGAGGCTGGGGAATGAGCAGTTCTTC.

This clonotype was counted between two and nine times. The chain has TRBV6-2 or TRBV6-3 and TRBJ2-1; 12 bases match TRBD2. Germline CDR1 is MNHEY and CDR2 is SVGEGT. This CDR3 has 19 residues. Trimming cost V 1 base and J 5 bases; bases outside gene matches: 12. CDR3 DNA: TGTGCCAGCAGTTACTGGACCCCCGGACTAGCGGGACCAAACAATGAGCAGTTCTTC. This encodes CASSYWTPGLAGPNNEQFF.

The chain uses TRBV28 and TRBJ1-6, with D unclear. The CDR3 contains 15 residues. Trimming took off 2 bases at V and 6 bases at J, with 11 bases between the two ends. In germline, CDR1 is MDHEN, CDR2 SYDVKM. CDR3 sequence: CASSLVQDPNSPLHF. The CDR3 nucleotides read TGTGCCAGCAGTTTAGTCCAGGACCCTAATTCACCCCTCCACTTT.

This clonotype has ten or more counts. This chain links TRBV29-1 with TRBJ2-1; 7 nucleotides agree with TRBD1. This CDR3 region has 13 residues. Per the germline V gene, CDR1 is SQVTM and CDR2 is ANQGSEA. The V and J ends lost 4 bases and 9 bases, in that order; junction bases with no gene match: 9. The CDR3 spells CSVATGDRGEQFF. The CDR3 DNA reads TGCAGCGTTGCCACAGGGGACCGGGGTGAGCAGTTCTTC.

The chain joins TRBV4-3 to TRBJ2-2; D call uncertain. Germline CDR1 and CDR2: LGHNA and YSLEER. V gave up 4 bases and J gave up 5 bases, with 8 bases separating them. The CDR3 spans 13 residues. The CDR3 bases are TGCGCCAGCAGCCCCCCCTTGACCGGGGAGCTGTTTTTT. Protein: CASSPPLTGELFF.

This clonotype was counted many times. The chain links TRBV29-1 to TRBJ1-2; TRBD1 might be the D (6 bases). Trimming shortened V by 5 bases and J by 0 bases, and 13 bases separated the two germline ends. The CDR3 is 14 residues long. CDR1 is SQVTM, CDR2 ANQGSEA, per germline. CDR3 DNA sequence: TGCAGCGTTTCTGGGACAACGACTAACTATGGCTACACCTTC. Residues: CSVSGTTTNYGYTF.

This clonotype occurred a few times. The chain employs TRBV6-2 or TRBV6-3 and TRBJ2-1, with D tentatively TRBD2 (6 bases). Germline loops: CDR1 MNHEY, CDR2 SVGEGT. The CDR3 covers 12 residues. V lost 4 bases, J lost 9 bases, and 10 bases lay in between. The CDR3 DNA reads as TGTGCCAGCAGTTCCCACGGGGGTGAGCAGTTCTTC. Protein: CASSSHGGEQFF.

This clonotype was picked up many times. The V call is TRBV30, the J call TRBJ2-7; D not resolved. V was cut by 5 bases and J by 2 bases, with 7 bases left in between. The CDR3 sequence is 11 residues long. CDR1 is GTSNPN, CDR2 SVGIG, per germline (reference sequence). DNA for the CDR3: TGTGCCTGGGGCGGAGCCTACGAGCAGTACTTC. It codes for CAWGGAYEQYF.

The sample holds a few counts of this clonotype. The genes are TRBV29-1 and TRBJ2-7, with 9 bases aligning to TRBD2. The germline CDR1 and CDR2 sequences are SQVTM and ANQGSEA. The CDR3 length is 13 residues. V lost 4 bases to trimming and J lost 3 bases; unmatched junction nucleotides: 4. The CDR3 nucleotides read TGCAGCGTTGGTCCTAGCGGGATCTACGAGCAGTACTTC. It codes for CSVGPSGIYEQYF.

This clonotype was seen a handful of times. This chain uses TRBV5-6 with TRBJ2-7, with D possibly matching TRBD1 (6 bases). Trimming removed 0 bases from V and 5 bases from J, with 6 bases in between. This CDR3 is 12 amino acids long. Germline-derived CDR1 and CDR2 are SGHDT and YYEEEE. The CDR3 loop reads CASSLDRDEQYF. For the CDR3, the DNA is TGTGCCAGCAGCTTGGACAGGGACGAGCAGTACTTC. Together with reference TRBV5-6 and TRBJ2-7, the CDR3 gives the full variable domain: DAGVTQSPTHLIKTRGQQVTLRCSPKSGHDTVSWYQQALGQGPQFIFQYYEEEERQRGNFPDRFSGHQFPNYSSELNVNALLLGDSALYLCASSLDRDEQYFGPGTRLTVT.

The chain couples TRBV20-1 to TRBJ2-7; 10 positions match TRBD2. The CDR3 sequence is 16 residues long. Germline CDR1 DFQATT, CDR2 SNEGSKA (reference sequence). The J segment lost 1 base and the V segment lost 6 bases, leaving 12 bases of the junction unmatched. CDR3 in amino acids: CSAKLAGGGSSYEQYF. CDR3 nucleotides: TGCAGTGCAAAATTAGCGGGAGGAGGGTCATCCTACGAGCAGTACTTC.